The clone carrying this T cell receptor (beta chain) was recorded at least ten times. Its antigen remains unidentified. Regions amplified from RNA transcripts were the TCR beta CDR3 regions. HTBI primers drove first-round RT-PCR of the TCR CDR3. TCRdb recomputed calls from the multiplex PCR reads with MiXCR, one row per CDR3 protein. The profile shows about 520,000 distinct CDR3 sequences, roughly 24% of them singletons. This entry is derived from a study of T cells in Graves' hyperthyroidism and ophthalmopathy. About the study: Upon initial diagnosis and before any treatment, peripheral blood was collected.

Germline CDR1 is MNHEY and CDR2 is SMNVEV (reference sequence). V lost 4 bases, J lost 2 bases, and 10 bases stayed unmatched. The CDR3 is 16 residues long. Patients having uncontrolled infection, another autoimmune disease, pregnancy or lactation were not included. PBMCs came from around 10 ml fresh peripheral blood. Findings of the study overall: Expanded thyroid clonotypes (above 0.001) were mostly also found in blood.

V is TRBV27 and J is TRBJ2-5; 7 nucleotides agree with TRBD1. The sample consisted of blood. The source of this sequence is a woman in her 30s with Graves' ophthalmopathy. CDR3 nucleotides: TGTGCCAGCAGTTCTCATGATGGACAGGTTCAAGAGACCCAGTACTTC. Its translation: CASSSHDGQVQETQYF.